The 3 T cell receptor beta chains listed next were all sequenced from one sample in a study of T-cell reconstitution after alpha-beta-depleted transplantation in children. Library preparation (for TCRbeta) was performed with unique molecular identifiers. Using its own MiXCR run on the PCR reads, TCRdb lists one record per CDR3 protein. The table includes 90,000 to 100,000 distinct CDR3 sequences, about a quarter detected once. The material sequenced was PBMCs, taken before TCRalphabeta/CD19-depleted stem cell transplant. The receptors shown here come from a boy aged 2-9 years with acute lymphoblastic leukemia, due to receive a stem cell transplant.

The sample holds a few counts of this clonotype. The chain has TRBV29-1 and TRBJ2-7; possibly TRBD1 for D (6 bases). Between the trimmed V and J ends, which lost 6 bases and 2 bases, there was a span of 14 bases. Germline values: CDR1 SQVTM, CDR2 ANQGSEA. The CDR3 loop spans 13 amino acids. The CDR3, as DNA: TGCAGCGTGGCTGACAGGAGAACCTACGAGCAGTACTTC. Its protein is CSVADRRTYEQYF.

This clonotype was picked up a small number of times. This chain connects TRBV29-1 to TRBJ2-1; weak D call: TRBD2 (5 bases). CDR3 size: 15 residues. Deletions cut 6 bases from V and 5 bases from J, with 20 bases between. In germline, CDR1 is SQVTM, CDR2 ANQGSEA. CDR3 residues: CSVPRGLALDNEQFF. CDR3 nucleotide sequence: TGCAGCGTCCCAAGAGGGCTAGCTCTTGACAATGAGCAGTTCTTC.

This chain connects TRBV5-6 to TRBJ2-5; D is unclear. The germline V gene encodes CDR1 SGHDT and CDR2 YYEEEE. The CDR3 loop spans 12 amino acids. V was pared by 4 bases and J by 9 bases, with 13 bases between. The CDR3 coding sequence is TGTGCCAGCAGCCGGCTAAACGCGGCCCAGTACTTC. The encoded protein is CASSRLNAAQYF.